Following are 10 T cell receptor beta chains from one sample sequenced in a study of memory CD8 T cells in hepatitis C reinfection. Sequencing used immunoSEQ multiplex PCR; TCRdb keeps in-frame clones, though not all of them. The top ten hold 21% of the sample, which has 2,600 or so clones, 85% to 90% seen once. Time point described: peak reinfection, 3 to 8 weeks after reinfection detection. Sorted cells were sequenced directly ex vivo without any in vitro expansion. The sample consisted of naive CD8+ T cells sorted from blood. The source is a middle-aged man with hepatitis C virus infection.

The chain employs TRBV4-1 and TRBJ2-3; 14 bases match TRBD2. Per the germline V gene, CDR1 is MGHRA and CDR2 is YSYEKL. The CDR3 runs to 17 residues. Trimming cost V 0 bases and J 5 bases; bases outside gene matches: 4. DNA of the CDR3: TGCGCCAGCAGCCAAGAGGGGACTAGCGGGAGAGGAGATACGCAGTATTTT. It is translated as CASSQEGTSGRGDTQYF.

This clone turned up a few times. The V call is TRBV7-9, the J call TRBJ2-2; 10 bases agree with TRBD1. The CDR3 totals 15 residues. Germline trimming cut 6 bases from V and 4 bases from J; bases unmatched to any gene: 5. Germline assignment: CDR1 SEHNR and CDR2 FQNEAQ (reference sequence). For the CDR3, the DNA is TGTGCCAGCAGACCGACAGGGGGCCTCACCGGGGAGCTGTTTTTT. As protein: CASRPTGGLTGELFF.

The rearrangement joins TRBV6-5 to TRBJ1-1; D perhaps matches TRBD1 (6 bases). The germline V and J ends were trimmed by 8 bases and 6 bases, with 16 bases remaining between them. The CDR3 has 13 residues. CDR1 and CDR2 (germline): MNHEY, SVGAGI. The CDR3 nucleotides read TGTGCCAGCGCCGACAGGTTTGACGCTGAAGCTTTCTTT. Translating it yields CASADRFDAEAFF.

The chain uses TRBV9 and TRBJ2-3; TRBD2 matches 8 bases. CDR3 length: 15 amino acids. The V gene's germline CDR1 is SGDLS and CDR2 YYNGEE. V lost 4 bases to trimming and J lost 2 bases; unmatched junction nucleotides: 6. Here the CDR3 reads CASSLSGSFTDTQYF. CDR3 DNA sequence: TGTGCCAGCAGCTTAAGCGGGAGTTTCACAGATACGCAGTATTTT.

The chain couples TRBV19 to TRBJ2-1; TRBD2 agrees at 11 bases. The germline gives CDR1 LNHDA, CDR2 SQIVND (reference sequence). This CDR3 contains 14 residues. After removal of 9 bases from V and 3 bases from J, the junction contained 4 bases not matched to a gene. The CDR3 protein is CASSTSGDYNEQFF. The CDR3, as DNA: TGTGCCAGCTCGACTAGCGGGGACTACAATGAGCAGTTCTTC.

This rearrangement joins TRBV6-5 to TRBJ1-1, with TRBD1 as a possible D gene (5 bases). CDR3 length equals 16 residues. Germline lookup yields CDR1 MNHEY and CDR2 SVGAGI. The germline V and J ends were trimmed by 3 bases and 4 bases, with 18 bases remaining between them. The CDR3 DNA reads TGTGCCAGCAGTTATGCAGGTGGGGGGGGAGGCACTGAAGCTTTCTTT. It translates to CASSYAGGGGGTEAFF.

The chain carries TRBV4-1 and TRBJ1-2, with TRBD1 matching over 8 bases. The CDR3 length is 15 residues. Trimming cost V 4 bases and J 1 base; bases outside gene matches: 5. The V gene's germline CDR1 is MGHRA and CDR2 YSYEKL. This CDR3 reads CASSLGTGVNYGYTF. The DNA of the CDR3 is TGCGCCAGCAGCCTAGGGACAGGAGTTAACTATGGCTACACCTTC.

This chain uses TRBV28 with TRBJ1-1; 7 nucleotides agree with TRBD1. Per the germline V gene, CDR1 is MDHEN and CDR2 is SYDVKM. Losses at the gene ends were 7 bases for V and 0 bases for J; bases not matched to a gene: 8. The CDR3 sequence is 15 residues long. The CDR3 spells CASTLRGQVNTEAFF. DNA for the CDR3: TGTGCCAGCACTCTCCGAGGACAGGTGAACACTGAAGCTTTCTTT.

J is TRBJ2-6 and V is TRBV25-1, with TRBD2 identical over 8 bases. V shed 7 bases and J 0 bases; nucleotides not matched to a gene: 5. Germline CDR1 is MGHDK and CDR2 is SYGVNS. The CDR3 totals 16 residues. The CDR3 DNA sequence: TGTGCCAGCACCGGGGGGGACTTCTCTGGGGCCAACGTCCTGACTTTC. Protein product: CASTGGDFSGANVLTF.

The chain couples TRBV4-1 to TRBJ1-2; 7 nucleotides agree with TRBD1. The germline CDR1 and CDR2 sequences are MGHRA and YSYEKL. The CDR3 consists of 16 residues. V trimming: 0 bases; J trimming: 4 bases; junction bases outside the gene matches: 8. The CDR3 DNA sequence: TGCGCCAGCAGCCAAGAGGACGGGACAGTCCCCTATGGCTACACCTTC. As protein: CASSQEDGTVPYGYTF.